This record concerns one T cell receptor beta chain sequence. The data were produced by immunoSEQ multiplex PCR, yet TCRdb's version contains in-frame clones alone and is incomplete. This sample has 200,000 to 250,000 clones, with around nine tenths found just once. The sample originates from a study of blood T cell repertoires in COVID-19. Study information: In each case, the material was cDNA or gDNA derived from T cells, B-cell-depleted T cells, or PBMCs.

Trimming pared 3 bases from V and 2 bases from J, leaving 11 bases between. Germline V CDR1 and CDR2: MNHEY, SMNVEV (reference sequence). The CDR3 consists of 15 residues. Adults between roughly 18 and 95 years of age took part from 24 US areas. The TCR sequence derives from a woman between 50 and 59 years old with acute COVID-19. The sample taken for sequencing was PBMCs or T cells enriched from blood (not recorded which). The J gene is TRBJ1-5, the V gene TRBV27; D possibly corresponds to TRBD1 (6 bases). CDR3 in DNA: TGTGCCAGCAGTTTTGAGGGGGGGGGCAATCAGCCCCAGCATTTT. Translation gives CASSFEGGGNQPQHF.